The clone carrying this TCR beta chain was detected only once. Its antigen is still unknown. Preparing the TCRbeta library involved the use of unique molecular identifiers. MiXCR, run by TCRdb on the PCR reads, gives a single entry per CDR3 protein. Seen here are hundreds of thousands of distinct CDR3 sequences, over 10% observed once, and the top ten hold approximately 2%. The data stem from a study of T-cell reconstitution after alpha-beta-depleted transplantation in children. V shed 5 bases and J shed 7 bases, with 12 bases lying between them. Germline CDR1 is DFQATT and CDR2 is SNEGSKA (reference sequence). CDR3 length: 11 amino acids. Study outcomes and limitations: After one year, T-cell counts and TCRbeta diversity mostly came from new T cells. Surviving recipient T cells and intrathymic progenitors accounted for some patients' high TCRbeta diversity at day 60. Reported findings indicate that, about two months after transplant, alpha-beta T cells came from several hundred expanded clones, which were derived from non-depleted graft cells.

The chain is built from TRBV20-1 and TRBJ2-7, with unresolved D. The TCR was taken from a male patient aged 10 to 17 who had a stem cell transplant for acute myeloid leukemia, so the T cells may come from the graft donor. This specimen was PBMCs, mostly from graft donor cells, taken 360 days after TCRalphabeta/CD19-depleted stem cell transplant. The CDR3 reads CSAPSPEEQYF. The DNA for the CDR3 is TGCAGTGCTCCTTCTCCAGAAGAGCAGTACTTC.